The present T cell receptor beta chain was sequenced within a study of T cells expressing NK-cell markers (dated by TCRdb to about 2020). Concerning the study at large: In sorted CD3+CD56+NKG2C+, CD3+CD56+NKG2C- and CD3+CD56-NKG2C+ T-cell subsets from several donors, TCR beta-chain repertoires were profiled. Of the eight sequenced donors, seven were found to be HCMV-seropositive and one was found to be HCMV-seronegative. The eight sequenced donors were randomly selected healthy volunteers, three men and five women. The libraries were sequenced on Illumina HiSeq 2000/2500, MiSeq or NextSeq, producing 2 x 150 bp reads.

Overall study results and their limits: In several donors, the dominant CD3+CD56+NKG2C+ clonotypes were found to rank among the top 10 CD8+ clonotypes and to make up about 1.0-7.5% of CD8+ T cells. Whether the expanded NKG2C-expressing T cell clones were specific for HCMV antigens remained unclear. Those dominant clonotypes were again the most abundant among CD3+CD56-NKG2C+ cells in a few donors, at roughly 25-65%.

A commercial ELISA kit detecting HCMV-specific IgG in serum was used to determine HCMV serostatus. Ficoll density gradient centrifugation was used to isolate peripheral blood mononuclear cells from blood. On this clonotype: Its antigen is unknown.

TCRdb lists the instrument as Illumina HiSeq 2000. The TCR beta cDNA libraries were made using 5'RACE template switching, a step that added both a universal primer site and unique molecular identifiers. Priming for cDNA synthesis came from the TCR beta constant segment, and two successive PCR amplification steps followed. The authors' analysis ran thus. MIGEC was used to demultiplex reads and group reads by UMI, and MiTCR was used to assemble and quantify clonotypes. Only TCR cDNA sequences supported by at least two reads were kept to exclude erroneous sequences. The tcR package was used for downstream repertoire analysis, and clonotypes were matched across fractions by CDR3 nucleotide sequence plus V segment. VDJmatch was used to annotate antigen specificity against VDJdb, with one amino acid substitution in CDR3 permitted. TCRdb reprocessed the reads, so every CDR3 protein sequence counts as one entry and DNA is not shown. TCRdb, not the original authors, processed these V and J calls. The data table for this sample lists around 140,000 distinct CDR3 sequences. Around 12% of the sample belongs to the ten largest clones.

The CDR3 covers 14 residues, taking in both the cysteine and the phenylalanine. No DNA is given. CDR1 SGHVS and CDR2 FNYEAQ were looked up in the germline V gene. Material: blood T cells: a sorted CD56 or NKG2C T cell subset, CD4+ or CD8+ T cells, or bulk PBMC T cells (not recorded which). This clonotype was sampled from a man younger than 35 in good health. Donor details come from another sample of the same person, matched by shared clones. The V and J segments used are TRBV7-6 and TRBJ2-1; TCRdb indicates TRBD1, and absent DNA this call remains unverified. CDR3 sequence: CASSPGQGSGEQFF.